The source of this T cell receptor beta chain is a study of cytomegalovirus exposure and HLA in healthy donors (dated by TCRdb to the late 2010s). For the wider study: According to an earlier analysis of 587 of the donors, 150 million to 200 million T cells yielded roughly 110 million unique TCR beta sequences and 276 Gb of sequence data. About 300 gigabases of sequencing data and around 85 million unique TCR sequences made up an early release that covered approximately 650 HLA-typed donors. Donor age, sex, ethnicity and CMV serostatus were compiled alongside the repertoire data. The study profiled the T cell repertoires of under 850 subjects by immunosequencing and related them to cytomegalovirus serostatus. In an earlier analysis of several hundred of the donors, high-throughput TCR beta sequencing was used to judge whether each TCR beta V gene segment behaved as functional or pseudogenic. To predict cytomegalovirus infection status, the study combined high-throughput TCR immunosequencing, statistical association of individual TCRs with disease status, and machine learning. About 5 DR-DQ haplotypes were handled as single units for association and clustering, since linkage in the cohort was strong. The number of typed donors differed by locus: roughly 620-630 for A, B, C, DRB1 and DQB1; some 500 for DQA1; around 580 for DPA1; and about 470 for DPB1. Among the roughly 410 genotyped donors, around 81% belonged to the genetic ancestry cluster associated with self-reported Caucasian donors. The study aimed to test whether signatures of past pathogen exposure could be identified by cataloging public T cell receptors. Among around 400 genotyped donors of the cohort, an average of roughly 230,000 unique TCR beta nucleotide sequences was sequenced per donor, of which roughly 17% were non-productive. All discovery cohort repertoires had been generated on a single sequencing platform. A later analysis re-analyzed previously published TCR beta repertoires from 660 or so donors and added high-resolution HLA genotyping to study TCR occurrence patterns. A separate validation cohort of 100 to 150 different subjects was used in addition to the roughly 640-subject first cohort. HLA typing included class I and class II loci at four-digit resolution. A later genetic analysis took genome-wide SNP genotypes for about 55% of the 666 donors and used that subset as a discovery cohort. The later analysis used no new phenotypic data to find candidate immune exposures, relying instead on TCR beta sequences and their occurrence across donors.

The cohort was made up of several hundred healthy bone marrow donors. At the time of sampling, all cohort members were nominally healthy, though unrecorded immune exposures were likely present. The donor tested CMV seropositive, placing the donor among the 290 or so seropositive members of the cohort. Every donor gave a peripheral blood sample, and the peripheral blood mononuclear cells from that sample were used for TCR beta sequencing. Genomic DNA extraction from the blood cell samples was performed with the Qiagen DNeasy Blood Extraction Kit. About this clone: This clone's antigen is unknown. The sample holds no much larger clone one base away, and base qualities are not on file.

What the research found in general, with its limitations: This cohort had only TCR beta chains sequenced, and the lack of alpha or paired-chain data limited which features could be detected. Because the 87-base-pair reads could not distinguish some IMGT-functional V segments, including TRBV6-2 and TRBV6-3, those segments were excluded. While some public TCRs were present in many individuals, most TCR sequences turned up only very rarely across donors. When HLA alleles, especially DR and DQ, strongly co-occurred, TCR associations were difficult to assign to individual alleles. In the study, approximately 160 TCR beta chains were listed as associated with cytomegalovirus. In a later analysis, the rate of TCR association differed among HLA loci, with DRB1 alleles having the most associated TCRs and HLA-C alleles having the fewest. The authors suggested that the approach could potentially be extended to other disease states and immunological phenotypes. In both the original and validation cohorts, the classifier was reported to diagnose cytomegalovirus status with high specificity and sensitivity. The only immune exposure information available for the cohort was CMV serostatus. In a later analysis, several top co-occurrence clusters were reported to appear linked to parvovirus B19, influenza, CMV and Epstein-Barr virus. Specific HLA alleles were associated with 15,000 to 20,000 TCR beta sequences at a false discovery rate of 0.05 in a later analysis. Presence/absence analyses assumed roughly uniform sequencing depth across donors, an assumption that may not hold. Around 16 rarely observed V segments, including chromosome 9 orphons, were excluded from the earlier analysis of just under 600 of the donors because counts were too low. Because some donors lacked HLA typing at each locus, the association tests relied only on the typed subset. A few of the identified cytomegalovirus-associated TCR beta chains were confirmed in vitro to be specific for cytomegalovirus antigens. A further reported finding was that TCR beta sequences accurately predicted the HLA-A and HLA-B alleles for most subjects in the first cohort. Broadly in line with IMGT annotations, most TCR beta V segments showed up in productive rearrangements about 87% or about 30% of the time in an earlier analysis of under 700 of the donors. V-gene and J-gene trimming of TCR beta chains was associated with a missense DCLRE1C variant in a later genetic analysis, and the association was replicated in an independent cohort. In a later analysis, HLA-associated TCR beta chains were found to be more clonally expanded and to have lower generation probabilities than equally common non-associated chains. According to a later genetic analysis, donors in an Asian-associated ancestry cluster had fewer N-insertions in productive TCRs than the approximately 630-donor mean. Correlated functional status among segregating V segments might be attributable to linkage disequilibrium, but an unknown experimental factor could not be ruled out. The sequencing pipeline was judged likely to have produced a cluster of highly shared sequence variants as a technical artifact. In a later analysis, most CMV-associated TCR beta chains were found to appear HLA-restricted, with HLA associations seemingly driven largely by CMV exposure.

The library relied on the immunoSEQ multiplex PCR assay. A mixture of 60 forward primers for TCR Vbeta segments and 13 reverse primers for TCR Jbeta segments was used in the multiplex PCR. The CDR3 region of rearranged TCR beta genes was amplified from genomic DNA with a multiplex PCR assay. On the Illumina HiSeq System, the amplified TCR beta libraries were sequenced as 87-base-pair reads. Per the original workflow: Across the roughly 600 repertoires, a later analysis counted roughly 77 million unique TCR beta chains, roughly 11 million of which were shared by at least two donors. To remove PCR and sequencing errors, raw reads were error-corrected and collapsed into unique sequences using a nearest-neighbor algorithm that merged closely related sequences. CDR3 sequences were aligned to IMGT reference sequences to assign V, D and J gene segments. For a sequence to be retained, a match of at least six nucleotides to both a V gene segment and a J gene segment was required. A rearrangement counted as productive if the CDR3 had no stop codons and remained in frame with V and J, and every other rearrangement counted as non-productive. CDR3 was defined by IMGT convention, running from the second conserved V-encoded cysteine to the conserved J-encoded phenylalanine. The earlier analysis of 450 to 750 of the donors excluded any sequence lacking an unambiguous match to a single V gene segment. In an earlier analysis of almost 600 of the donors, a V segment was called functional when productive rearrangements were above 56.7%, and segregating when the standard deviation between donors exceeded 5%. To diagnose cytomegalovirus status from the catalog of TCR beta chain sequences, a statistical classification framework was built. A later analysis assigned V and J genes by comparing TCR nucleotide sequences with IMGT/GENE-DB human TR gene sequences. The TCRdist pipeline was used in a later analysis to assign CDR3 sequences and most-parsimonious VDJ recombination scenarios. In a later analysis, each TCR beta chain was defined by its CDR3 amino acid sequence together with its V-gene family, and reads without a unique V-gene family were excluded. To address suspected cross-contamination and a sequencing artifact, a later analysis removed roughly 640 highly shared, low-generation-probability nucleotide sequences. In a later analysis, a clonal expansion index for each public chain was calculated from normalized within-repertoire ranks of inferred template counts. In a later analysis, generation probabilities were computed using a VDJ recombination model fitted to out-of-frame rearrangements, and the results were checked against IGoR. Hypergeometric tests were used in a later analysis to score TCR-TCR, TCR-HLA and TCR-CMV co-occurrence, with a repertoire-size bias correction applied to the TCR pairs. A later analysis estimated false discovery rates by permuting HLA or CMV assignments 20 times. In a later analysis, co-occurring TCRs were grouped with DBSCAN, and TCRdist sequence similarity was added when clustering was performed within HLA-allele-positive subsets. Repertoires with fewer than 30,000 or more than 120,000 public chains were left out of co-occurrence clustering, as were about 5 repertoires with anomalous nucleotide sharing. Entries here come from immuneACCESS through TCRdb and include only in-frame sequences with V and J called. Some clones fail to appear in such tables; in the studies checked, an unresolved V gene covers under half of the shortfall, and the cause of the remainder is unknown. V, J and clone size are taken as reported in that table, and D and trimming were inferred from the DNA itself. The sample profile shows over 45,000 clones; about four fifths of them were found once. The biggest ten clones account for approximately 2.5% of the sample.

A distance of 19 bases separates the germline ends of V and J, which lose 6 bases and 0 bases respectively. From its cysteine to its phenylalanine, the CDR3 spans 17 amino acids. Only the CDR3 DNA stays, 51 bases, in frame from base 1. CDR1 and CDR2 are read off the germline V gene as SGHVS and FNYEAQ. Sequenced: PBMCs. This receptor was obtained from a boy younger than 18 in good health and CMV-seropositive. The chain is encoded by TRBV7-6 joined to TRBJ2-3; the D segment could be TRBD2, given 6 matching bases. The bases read TGTGCCAGCAGATACTCCTACGGTCGGGGGAGCACAGATACGCAGTATTTT. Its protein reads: CASRYSYGRGSTDTQYF.